This T cell receptor (beta chain) was retrieved from a study of blood T cells in healthy people across ages (dated by TCRdb to about 2015). With regard to the full study: In model experiments, template switching captured about one uniquely barcoded TCR beta cDNA molecule for every two T cells. The study measured age-related changes in TCR beta repertoire diversity using deep sequencing normalized with unique cDNA molecular identifiers. Four age groups were formed from the donors: young (average 16 years), middle-aged (around 40), aged (under 70) and long-lived (more than 75). To avoid experimental bias, donors of different ages were distributed randomly across sequencing lanes. Using the same blood draw, the study looked at two additional independent replicas of 1 million unique cDNA reads for two donors, one aged 18 to 30 and the other aged 80 or older. On the study overall, not on this receptor specifically: Observed TCR beta diversity per million T cells fell roughly linearly with age, and a significant reduction was already apparent by age around 39. A strong correlation was found between observed TCR beta diversity and the percentage of naive T cells measured by flow cytometry. Estimates of total diversity based on one million sequenced T cells were regarded as lower bounds and as underestimates. Because profiling used bulk unsorted PBMCs, naive and antigen-experienced compartments could not be compared conclusively. The CMV infection status of donors was not known, potentially confounding age-related changes in expanded clonotypes. Compared with the aged group, the long-lived group had more naive CD4+ T cells, fewer expanded clones and increased TCR diversity, a pattern suggesting age selection.

Concerning this clonotype itself: The clone's antigen remains unknown. Base qualities are not at hand, and no much larger clone is one base apart.

Systemically healthy Caucasian individuals from Russia, around 38 in total and aged roughly 6 to 95 years, were included as donors. Each donor gave roughly 11 milliliters of peripheral blood, drawn into EDTA-treated Vacutainer tubes. Ficoll-Paque density-gradient centrifugation was used to isolate PBMCs, with at least 6 million obtained per sample. Trizol reagent was used to extract total RNA from PBMCs, with at least 5.5 micrograms per sample. For every donor, an aliquot of PBMCs went through flow cytometry to measure the percentages of naive CD45RAhigh/CD27high T cells. The method behind the library was 5' RACE. This sample was sequenced with an Illumina HiSeq 2500. The second PCR ran for roughly 7 to 12 cycles and used a J-beta primer mix along with a sample-barcoded 5' primer. A unique molecular identifier was introduced onto each TCR beta cDNA molecule by a template-switch 5' adaptor carrying 12 random nucleotides. Each sample yielded at least 2.5 million CDR3-containing paired-end reads. The Mint cDNA synthesis kit, primed by a TRBC-specific oligonucleotide, was used to synthesize first-strand cDNA from all RNA. Following uracil-DNA glycosylase treatment, all cDNA underwent a first 18-cycle PCR with the universal primers M1SS and BC2_uni_R. Processing in the source paper ran as follows. Normalization of each sample was performed by random selection of 1 million high-quality reads, each carrying a distinct molecular identifier. Reads with shared molecular identifiers were discarded instead of being binned into consensus sequences. MiTCR, with a Q25 quality threshold and the strictest error-elimination algorithm, was used for CDR3 identification, clonotype clustering and error correction. A nonparametric unseen species model with Euler transformation was used to estimate lower-bound total TCR beta diversity. TCRdb trimmed public reads at Q25 via fastp, called clones via MiXCR and kept in-frame beta chains. For every CDR3 protein sequence, its rows merge into one entry that carries the most common genes and DNA. TCRdb, not the authors, supplied the V and J calls. This sample holds approximately 1.5 million distinct CDR3 sequences; about 31% were observed only once. The top ten hold about 10% of the sample.

V sheds 0 bases and J sheds 8 bases, leaving 16 bases between their ends. From the cysteine up to the phenylalanine, the CDR3 has a length of 14 residues. CDR3 DNA is the only sequence kept; it has 42 bases, read in frame from the first base. CDR1 is given as DFQATT and CDR2 as SNEGSKA, both from the germline V gene (reference sequence). This chain is built from TRBV20-1 and TRBJ1-2; TRBD1 is a possible D gene, resting on 5 matching bases. The sequencing sample was made of blood. This TCR was recovered from a woman aged 30 to 39 in good health. The nucleotide sequence is given as TGCAGTGCTAGAGATATTGGACAAGGAAACGGCTACACCTTC. The translation is CSARDIGQGNGYTF.